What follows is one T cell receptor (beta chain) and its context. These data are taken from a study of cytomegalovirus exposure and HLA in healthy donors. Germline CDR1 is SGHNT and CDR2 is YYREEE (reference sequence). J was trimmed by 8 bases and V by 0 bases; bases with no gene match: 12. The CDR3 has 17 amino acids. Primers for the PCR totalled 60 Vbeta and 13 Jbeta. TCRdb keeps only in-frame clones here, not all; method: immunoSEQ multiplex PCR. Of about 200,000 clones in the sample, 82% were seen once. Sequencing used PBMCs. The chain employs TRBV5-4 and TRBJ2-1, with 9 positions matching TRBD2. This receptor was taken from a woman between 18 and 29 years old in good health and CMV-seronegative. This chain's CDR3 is CASSLELRREGPDEQFF. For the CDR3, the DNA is TGTGCCAGCAGCTTGGAACTGCGGCGGGAGGGCCCAGATGAGCAGTTCTTC.